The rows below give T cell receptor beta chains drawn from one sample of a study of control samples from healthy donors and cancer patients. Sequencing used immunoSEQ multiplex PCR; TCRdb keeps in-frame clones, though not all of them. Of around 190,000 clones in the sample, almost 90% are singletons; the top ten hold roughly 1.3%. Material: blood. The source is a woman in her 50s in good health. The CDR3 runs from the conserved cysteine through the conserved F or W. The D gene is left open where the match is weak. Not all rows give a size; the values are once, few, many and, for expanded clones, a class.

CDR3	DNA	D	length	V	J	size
CASNVEGQSISQSEQFF	TGTGCCAGCAACGTAGAGGGACAGTCTATTTCACAGTCGGAGCAGTTCTTC	TRBD1	17	TRBV5-4	TRBJ2-1	NA
CSASQPSGSYEQYF	TGCAGTGCTAGTCAGCCTAGCGGGAGCTACGAGCAGTACTTC	TRBD2	14	TRBV20-1	TRBJ2-7	NA
CASGGQGSYNEQFF	TGTGCCTCCGGGGGGCAGGGCTCCTACAATGAGCAGTTCTTC	NA	14	TRBV19	TRBJ2-1	NA
CATMDSHGYTF	TGTGCCACCATGGACAGCCATGGCTACACCTTC	NA	11	TRBV19	TRBJ1-2	NA
CASTLAGVNQPQHF	TGTGCCAGCACCCTAGCGGGGGTAAATCAGCCCCAGCATTTT	NA	14	TRBV7-9	TRBJ1-5	once
CASSSGQVGGYTF	TGCGCCAGCAGCAGCGGACAGGTGGGAGGCTACACCTTC	TRBD1	13	TRBV5-1	TRBJ1-2	NA
CASSLFCRGGASGNTIYF	TGTGCCAGCAGCTTATTTTGTAGAGGGGGCGCCTCTGGAAACACCATATATTTT	TRBD1	18	TRBV11-3	TRBJ1-3	once
CASSQAGNQPQHF	TGTGCCAGCAGCCAGGCAGGTAATCAGCCCCAGCATTTT	NA	13	TRBV4-2	TRBJ1-5	NA
CASSEDRRVGNQPQHF	TGTGCCAGCAGTGAAGACAGGAGGGTAGGCAATCAGCCCCAGCATTTT	NA	16	TRBV27	TRBJ1-5	NA
CASSRTTGSLRSYNSPLHF	TGTGCCAGTAGCCGAACGACAGGCTCGTTGAGGTCCTATAATTCACCCCTCCACTTT	NA	19	TRBV19	TRBJ1-6	NA
CASSLGGEPEAFF	TGTGCCAGCAGCTTAGGGGGGGAACCTGAAGCTTTCTTT	NA	13	TRBV11-3	TRBJ1-1	NA
CASSLGWDTEAFF	TGTGCCAGCAGCTTAGGGTGGGACACTGAAGCTTTCTTT	NA	13	TRBV11-3	TRBJ1-1	NA
CASSLQGENTEAFF	TGTGCCAGCAGCTTACAGGGGGAAAACACTGAAGCTTTCTTT	TRBD1	14	TRBV7-9	TRBJ1-1	NA
CASSQVLGGSSYEQYF	TGCGCCAGCAGCCAAGTTCTTGGCGGTAGCTCCTACGAGCAGTACTTC	NA	16	TRBV4-1	TRBJ2-7	NA
CAATTGRKETQYF	TGTGCCGCTACGACAGGGAGAAAAGAGACCCAGTACTTC	TRBD1	13	TRBV30	TRBJ2-5	once
CASSYSSGGRDTEAFF	TGTGCCAGCAGTTATTCGTCCGGGGGCAGGGACACTGAAGCTTTCTTT	NA	16	TRBV6-6	TRBJ1-1	NA
CASSRSGRMGEQFF	TGTGCCAGCAGCCGTAGCGGGAGGATGGGTGAGCAGTTCTTC	TRBD2	14	TRBV28	TRBJ2-1	NA
CASSRTGLSTDTQYF	TGCGCCAGCAGTCGGACAGGGCTGAGCACAGATACGCAGTATTTT	TRBD1	15	TRBV4-1	TRBJ2-3	NA
CASSQGGTQYF	TGTGCCAGCAGCCAAGGGGGGACCCAGTACTTC	NA	11	TRBV3-1/TRBV3-2	TRBJ2-5	NA
CATSDLQGLEETQYF	TGTGCCACCAGTGATTTACAGGGACTAGAAGAGACCCAGTACTTC	TRBD2	15	TRBV24-1	TRBJ2-5	NA
CAWAPVPGYGYTF	TGTGCCTGGGCGCCCGTGCCAGGGTATGGCTACACCTTC	NA	13	TRBV30	TRBJ1-2	NA
CASSLGLAGGPSYEQYF	TGTGCCAGCAGTCTAGGACTAGCGGGAGGGCCCTCCTACGAGCAGTACTTC	TRBD2	17	TRBV5-4	TRBJ2-7	NA
CASSPSAGGYSPLHF	TGTGCCAGCAGTCCTTCGGCAGGAGGGTATTCACCCCTCCACTTT	NA	15	TRBV2	TRBJ1-6	NA
CASSWTATIGGYTF	TGTGCCAGCAGCTGGACAGCGACAATTGGTGGCTACACCTTC	NA	14	TRBV6-2/TRBV6-3	TRBJ1-2	NA
CASSGRDGDYEQYF	TGTGCCAGCAGCGGCCGGGACGGAGACTACGAGCAGTACTTC	NA	14	TRBV5-6	TRBJ2-7	NA
CASSLNGGLVGTEAFF	TGTGCCAGCAGCTTAAATGGGGGGCTCGTCGGGACTGAAGCTTTCTTT	NA	16	TRBV7-2	TRBJ1-1	NA
CASSPRDSSFGPQHF	TGTGCCAGCAGCCCCAGGGACAGCTCGTTCGGGCCCCAGCATTTT	TRBD1	15	TRBV7-6	TRBJ1-5	NA
CASTISTRPGTIYF	TGTGCCAGCACCATATCGACACGGCCGGGCACCATATATTTT	NA	14	TRBV7-2	TRBJ1-3	NA
CASSSMYEGAQYF	TGTGCCAGCTCATCGATGTATGAAGGGGCGCAGTATTTT	NA	13	TRBV18	TRBJ2-3	NA
CASSLAWRRLAGIGNEQFF	TGTGCCAGCAGCTTAGCGTGGAGACGACTAGCCGGAATTGGCAATGAGCAGTTCTTC	TRBD2	19	TRBV7-9	TRBJ2-1	NA
CASSPLPGQNTEAFF	TGTGCCAGCTCACCCCTACCGGGCCAGAACACTGAAGCTTTCTTT	NA	15	TRBV18	TRBJ1-1	once
CAWSGRGSGIYEQYF	TGTGCCTGGAGTGGAAGGGGCTCGGGGATATACGAGCAGTACTTC	NA	15	TRBV30	TRBJ2-7	once
CASSQFSPTSPTQYF	TGTGCCAGCAGCCAGTTTAGCCCGACTTCTCCCACGCAGTATTTT	NA	15	TRBV3-1/TRBV3-2	TRBJ2-3	NA
CASSGTPYGYTF	TGTGCCAGCAGCGGGACACCCTATGGCTACACCTTC	NA	12	TRBV9	TRBJ1-2	once
CASSLLPDYEQYF	TGTGCCAGCAGCCTCCTGCCCGACTACGAGCAGTACTTC	NA	13	TRBV3-1/TRBV3-2	TRBJ2-7	once
CASTAEGLSNQPQHF	TGTGCCAGCACCGCGGAGGGACTCAGCAATCAGCCCCAGCATTTT	NA	15	TRBV7-9	TRBJ1-5	once
CASSLKLGPQSGELFF	TGTGCCAGCAGCTTAAAGTTGGGTCCCCAAAGCGGGGAGCTGTTTTTT	NA	16	TRBV7-2	TRBJ2-2	NA
CASRESYEQYF	TGTGCCAGTCGGGAATCCTACGAGCAGTACTTC	NA	11	TRBV7-2	TRBJ2-7	NA
CASSLAGAGNTIYF	TGTGCCAGCAGTTTGGCAGGGGCTGGAAACACCATATATTTT	NA	14	TRBV28	TRBJ1-3	once
CASSSNRGPLNTEAFF	TGTGCCAGCAGTTCAAACAGGGGGCCGCTGAACACTGAAGCTTTCTTT	TRBD1	16	TRBV27	TRBJ1-1	NA
CATSRQGIGEQFF	TGTGCCACCAGCAGACAGGGAATAGGGGAGCAGTTCTTC	NA	13	TRBV15	TRBJ2-1	NA
CASSLDPSLNTEAFF	TGCGCCAGCAGCTTGGACCCCAGCCTGAACACTGAAGCTTTCTTT	NA	15	TRBV5-1	TRBJ1-1	NA
CASSLGGYNEQFF	TGCGCCAGCAGCTTGGGGGGATACAATGAGCAGTTCTTC	NA	13	TRBV5-1	TRBJ2-1	NA
CASSSGREGPDTQYF	TGTGCCAGCAGCTCGGGGCGGGAGGGTCCAGATACGCAGTATTTT	TRBD2	15	TRBV5-4	TRBJ2-3	NA
CASSSQGAYNEKLFF	TGCGCCAGCAGCTCCCAGGGGGCCTATAATGAAAAACTGTTTTTT	TRBD1	15	TRBV5-1	TRBJ1-4	NA
CASSRREAEASNEQFF	TGCGCCAGCAGCCGCCGGGAGGCGGAGGCTTCCAATGAGCAGTTCTTC	TRBD2	16	TRBV4-1	TRBJ2-1	NA
CASSFDVQGLQYF	TGTGCCAGCAGCTTTGATGTGCAGGGCCTTCAGTACTTC	NA	13	TRBV6-5	TRBJ2-4	NA
CASSSLQGFLGYGYTF	TGTGCCAGCAGTTCCCTACAGGGGTTCCTCGGTTATGGCTACACCTTC	TRBD1	16	TRBV6-5	TRBJ1-2	NA
CASSQDRTRGPYEQYF	TGTGCCAGCAGCCAAGACCGGACTAGGGGGCCCTACGAGCAGTACTTC	NA	16	TRBV3-1/TRBV3-2	TRBJ2-7	NA
CASTRTSGGGTGELFF	TGTGCCAGCACCAGGACTAGCGGGGGGGGGACCGGGGAGCTGTTTTTT	TRBD2	16	TRBV28	TRBJ2-2	NA
CASTSGRATDTQYF	TGTGCCAGCACTAGCGGGAGGGCCACAGATACGCAGTATTTT	TRBD2	14	TRBV6-5	TRBJ2-3	NA
CATQGSSGNTIYF	TGTGCCACACAGGGGTCCTCTGGAAACACCATATATTTT	TRBD1	13	TRBV24-1	TRBJ1-3	NA
CASSSRTGHTGELFF	TGTGCCAGCAGCTCCAGGACAGGACACACCGGGGAGCTGTTTTTT	TRBD1	15	TRBV3-1/TRBV3-2	TRBJ2-2	NA